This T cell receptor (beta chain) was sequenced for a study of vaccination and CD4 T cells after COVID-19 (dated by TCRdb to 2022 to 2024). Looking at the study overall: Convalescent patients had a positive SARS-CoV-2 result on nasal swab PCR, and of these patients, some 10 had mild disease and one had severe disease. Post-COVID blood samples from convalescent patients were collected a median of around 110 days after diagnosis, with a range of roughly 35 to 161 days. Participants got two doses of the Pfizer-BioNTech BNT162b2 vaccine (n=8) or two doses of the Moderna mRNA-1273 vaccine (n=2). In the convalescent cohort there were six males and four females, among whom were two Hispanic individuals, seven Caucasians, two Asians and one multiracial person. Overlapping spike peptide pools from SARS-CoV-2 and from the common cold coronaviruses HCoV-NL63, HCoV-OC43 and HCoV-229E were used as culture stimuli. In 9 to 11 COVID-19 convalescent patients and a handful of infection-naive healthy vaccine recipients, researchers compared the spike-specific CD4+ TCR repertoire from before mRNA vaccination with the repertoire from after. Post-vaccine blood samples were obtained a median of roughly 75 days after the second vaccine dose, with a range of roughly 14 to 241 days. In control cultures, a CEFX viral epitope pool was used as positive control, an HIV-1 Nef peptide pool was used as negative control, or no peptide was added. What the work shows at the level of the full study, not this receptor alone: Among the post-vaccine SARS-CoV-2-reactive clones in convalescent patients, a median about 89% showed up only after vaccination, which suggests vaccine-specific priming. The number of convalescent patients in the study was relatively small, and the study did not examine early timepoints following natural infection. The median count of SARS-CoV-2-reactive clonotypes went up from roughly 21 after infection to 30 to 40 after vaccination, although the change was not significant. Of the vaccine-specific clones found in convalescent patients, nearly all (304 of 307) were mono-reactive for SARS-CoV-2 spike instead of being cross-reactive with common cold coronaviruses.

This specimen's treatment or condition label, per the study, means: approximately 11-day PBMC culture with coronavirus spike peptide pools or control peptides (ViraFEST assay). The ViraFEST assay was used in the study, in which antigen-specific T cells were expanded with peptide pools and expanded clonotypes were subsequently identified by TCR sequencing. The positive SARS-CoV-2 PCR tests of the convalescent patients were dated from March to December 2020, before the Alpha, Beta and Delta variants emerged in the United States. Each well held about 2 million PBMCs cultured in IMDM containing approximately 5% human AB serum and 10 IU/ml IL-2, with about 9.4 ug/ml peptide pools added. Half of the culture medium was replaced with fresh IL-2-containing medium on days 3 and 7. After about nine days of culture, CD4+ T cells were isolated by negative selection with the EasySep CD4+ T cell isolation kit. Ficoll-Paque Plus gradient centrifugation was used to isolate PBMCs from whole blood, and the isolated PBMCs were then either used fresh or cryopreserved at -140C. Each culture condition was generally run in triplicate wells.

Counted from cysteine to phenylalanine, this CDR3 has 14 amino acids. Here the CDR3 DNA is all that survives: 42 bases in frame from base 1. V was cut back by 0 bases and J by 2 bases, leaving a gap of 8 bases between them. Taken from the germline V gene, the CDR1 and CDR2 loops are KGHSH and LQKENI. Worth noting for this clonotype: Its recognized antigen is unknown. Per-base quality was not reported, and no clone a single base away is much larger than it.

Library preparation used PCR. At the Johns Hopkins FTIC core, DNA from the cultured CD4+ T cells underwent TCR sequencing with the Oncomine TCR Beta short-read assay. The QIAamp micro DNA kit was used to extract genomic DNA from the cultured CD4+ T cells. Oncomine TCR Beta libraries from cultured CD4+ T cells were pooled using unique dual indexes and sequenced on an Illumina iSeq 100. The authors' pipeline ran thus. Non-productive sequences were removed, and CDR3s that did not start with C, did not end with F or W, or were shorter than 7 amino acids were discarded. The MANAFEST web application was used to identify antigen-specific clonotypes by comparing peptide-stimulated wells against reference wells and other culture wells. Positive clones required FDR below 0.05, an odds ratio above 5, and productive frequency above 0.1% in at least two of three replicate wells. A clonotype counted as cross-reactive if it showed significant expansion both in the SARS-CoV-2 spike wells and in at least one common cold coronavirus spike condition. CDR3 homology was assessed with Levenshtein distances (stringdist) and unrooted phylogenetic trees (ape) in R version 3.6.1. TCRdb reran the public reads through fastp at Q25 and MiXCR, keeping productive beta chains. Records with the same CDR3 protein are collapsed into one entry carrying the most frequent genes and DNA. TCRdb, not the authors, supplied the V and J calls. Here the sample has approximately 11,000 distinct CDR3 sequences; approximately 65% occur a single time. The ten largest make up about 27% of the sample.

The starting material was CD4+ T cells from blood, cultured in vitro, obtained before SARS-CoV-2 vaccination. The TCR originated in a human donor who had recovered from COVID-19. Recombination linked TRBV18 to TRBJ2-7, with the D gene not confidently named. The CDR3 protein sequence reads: CASSPPVPTYEQYF. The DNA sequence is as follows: TGTGCCAGCTCACCACCGGTCCCGACCTACGAGCAGTACTTC. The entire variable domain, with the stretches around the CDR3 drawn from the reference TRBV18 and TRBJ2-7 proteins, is NAGVMQNPRHLVRRRGQEARLRCSPMKGHSHVYWYRQLPEEGLKFMVYLQKENIIDESGMPKERFSAEFPKEGPSILRIQQVVRGDSAAYFCASSPPVPTYEQYFGPGTRLTVT.